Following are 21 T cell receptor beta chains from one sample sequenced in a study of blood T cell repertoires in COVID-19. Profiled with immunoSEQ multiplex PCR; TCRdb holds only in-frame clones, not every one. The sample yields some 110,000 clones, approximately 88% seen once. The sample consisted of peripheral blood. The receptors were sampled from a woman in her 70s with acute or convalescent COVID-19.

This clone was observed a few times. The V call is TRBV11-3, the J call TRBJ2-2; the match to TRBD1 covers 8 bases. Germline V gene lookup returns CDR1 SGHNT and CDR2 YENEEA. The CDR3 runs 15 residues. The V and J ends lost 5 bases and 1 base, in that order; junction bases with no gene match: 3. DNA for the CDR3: TGTGCCAGCAGCCCCGGGACAGGGAACACCGGGGAGCTGTTTTTT. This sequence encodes CASSPGTGNTGELFF. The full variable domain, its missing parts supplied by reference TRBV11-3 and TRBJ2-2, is EAGVVQSPRYKIIEKKQPVAFWCNPISGHNTLYWYLQNLGQGPELLIRYENEEAVDDSQLPKDRFSAERLKGVDSTLKIQPAELGDSAVYLCASSPGTGNTGELFFGEGSRLTVL.

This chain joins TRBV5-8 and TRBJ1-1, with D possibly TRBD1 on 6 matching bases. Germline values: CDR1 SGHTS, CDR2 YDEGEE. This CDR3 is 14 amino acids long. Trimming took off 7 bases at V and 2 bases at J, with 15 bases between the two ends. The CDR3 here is CASLGADINTEAFF. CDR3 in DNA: TGTGCCAGCCTGGGGGCAGATATAAACACTGAAGCTTTCTTT.

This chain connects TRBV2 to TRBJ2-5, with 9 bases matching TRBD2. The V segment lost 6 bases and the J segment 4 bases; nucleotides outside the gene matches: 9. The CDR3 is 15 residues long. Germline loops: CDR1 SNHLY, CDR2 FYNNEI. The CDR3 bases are TGTGCCAGCAGGACGAGAGCGGGAGGAGGAGAGACCCAGTACTTC. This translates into CASRTRAGGGETQYF.

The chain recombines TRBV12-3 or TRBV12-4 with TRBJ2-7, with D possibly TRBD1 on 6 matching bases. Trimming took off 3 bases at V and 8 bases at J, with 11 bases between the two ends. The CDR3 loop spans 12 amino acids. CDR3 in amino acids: CASSFGDTQQYF. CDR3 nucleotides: TGTGCCAGCAGTTTTGGGGACACCCAGCAGTACTTC.

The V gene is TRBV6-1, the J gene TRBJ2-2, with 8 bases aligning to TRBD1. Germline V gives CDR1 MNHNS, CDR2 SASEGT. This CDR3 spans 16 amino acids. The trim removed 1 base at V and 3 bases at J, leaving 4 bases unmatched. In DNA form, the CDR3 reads TGTGCCAGCAGTGAAGGGACAGGGCAGGACACCGGGGAGCTGTTTTTT. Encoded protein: CASSEGTGQDTGELFF.

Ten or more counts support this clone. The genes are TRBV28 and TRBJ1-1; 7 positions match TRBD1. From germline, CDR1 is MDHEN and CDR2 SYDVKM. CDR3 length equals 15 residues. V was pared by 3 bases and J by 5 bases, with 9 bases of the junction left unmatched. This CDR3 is CASSLRETGKTEAFF. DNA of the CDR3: TGTGCCAGCAGTTTGCGAGAGACAGGGAAGACTGAAGCTTTCTTT. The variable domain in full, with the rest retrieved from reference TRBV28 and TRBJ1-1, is DVKVTQSSRYLVKRTGEKVFLECVQDMDHENMFWYRQDPGLGLRLIYFSYDVKMKEKGDIPEGYSVSREKKERFSLILESASTNQTSMYLCASSLRETGKTEAFFGQGTRLTVV.

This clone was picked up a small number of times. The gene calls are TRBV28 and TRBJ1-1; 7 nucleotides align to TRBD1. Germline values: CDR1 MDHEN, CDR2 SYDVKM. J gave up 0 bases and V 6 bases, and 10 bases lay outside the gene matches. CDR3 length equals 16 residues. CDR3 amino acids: CASSSPGTAMNTEAFF. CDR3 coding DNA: TGTGCCAGCAGCTCTCCCGGGACAGCCATGAACACTGAAGCTTTCTTT.

The CDR3 nucleotides are TGTGCCAGCAGCCAAAGTGGTAGCGGGAGATCAGATACGCAGTATTTT. Its protein is CASSQSGSGRSDTQYF. V gene TRBV7-6 combines with J gene TRBJ2-3; 9 bases agree with TRBD2. The CDR3 totals 16 residues. Germline V CDR1 and CDR2: SGHVS, FNYEAQ. Losses at the gene ends were 5 bases for V and 4 bases for J; bases not matched to a gene: 10.

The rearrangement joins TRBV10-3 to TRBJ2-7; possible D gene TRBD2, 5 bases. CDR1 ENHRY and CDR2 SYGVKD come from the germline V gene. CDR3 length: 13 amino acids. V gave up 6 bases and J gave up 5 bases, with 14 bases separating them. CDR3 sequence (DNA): TGTGCCATCAGGGAGGTCAGACAAGACGAGCAGTACTTC. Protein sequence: CAIREVRQDEQYF.

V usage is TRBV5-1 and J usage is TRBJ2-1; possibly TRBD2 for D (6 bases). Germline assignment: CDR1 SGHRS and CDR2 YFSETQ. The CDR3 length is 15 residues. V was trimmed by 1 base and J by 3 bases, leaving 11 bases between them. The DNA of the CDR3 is TGCGCCAGCAGCTTGCGAACGGGAGACTACAATGAGCAGTTCTTC. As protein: CASSLRTGDYNEQFF.

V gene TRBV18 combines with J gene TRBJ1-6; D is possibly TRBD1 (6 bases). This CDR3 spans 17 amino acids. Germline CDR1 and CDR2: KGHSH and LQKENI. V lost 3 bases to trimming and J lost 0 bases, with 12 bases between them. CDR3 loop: CASSPGGRGSYNSPLHF. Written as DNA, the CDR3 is TGTGCCAGCTCACCGGGCGGCAGGGGCTCCTATAATTCACCCCTCCACTTT.

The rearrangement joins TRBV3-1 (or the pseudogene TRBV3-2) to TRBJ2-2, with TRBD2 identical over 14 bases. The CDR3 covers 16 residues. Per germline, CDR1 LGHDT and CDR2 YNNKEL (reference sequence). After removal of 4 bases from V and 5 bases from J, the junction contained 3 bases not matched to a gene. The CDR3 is CASSRLAGGPTGELFF. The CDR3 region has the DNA TGTGCCAGCAGCCGACTAGCGGGGGGGCCAACCGGGGAGCTGTTTTTT.

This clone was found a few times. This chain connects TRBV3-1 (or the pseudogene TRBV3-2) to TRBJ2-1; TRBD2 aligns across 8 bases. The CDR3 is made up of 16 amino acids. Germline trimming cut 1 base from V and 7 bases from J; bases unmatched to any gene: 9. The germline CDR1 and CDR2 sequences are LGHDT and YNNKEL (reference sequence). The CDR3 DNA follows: TGTGCCAGCAGCCAAGTCACGGGGGGGCTGAAAAATGAGCAGTTCTTC. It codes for CASSQVTGGLKNEQFF.

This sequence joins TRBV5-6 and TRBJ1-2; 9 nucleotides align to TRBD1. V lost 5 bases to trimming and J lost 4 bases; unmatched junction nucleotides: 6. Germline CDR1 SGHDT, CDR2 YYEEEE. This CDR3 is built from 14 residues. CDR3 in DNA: TGTGCCAGCAGGTTTACAGGGGGCGGCTATGGCTACACCTTC. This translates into CASRFTGGGYGYTF.

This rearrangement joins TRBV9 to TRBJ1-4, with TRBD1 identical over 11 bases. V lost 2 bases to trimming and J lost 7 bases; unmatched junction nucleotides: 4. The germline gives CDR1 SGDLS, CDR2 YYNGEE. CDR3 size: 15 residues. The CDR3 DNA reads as TGTGCCAGCAGCGTCATGGGACAGGGGGGTGAAAAACTGTTTTTT. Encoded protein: CASSVMGQGGEKLFF. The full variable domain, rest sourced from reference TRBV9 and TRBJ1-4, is DSGVTQTPKHLITATGQRVTLRCSPRSGDLSVYWYQQSLDQGLQFLIQYYNGEERAKGNILERFSAQQFPDLHSELNLSSLELGDSALYFCASSVMGQGGEKLFFGSGTQLSVL.

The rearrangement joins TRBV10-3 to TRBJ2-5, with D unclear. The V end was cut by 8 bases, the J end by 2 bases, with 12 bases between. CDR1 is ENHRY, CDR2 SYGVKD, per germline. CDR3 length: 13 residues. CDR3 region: CAIGPQVQETQYF. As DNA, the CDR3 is TGTGCCATCGGGCCCCAGGTACAAGAGACCCAGTACTTC.

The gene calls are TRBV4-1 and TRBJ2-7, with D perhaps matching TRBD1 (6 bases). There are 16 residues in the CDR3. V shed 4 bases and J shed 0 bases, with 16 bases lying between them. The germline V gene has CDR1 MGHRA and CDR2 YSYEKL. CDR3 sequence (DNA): TGCGCCAGCAGCCGGGTCGGACAGCGGTCCTCCTACGAGCAGTACTTC. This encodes CASSRVGQRSSYEQYF.

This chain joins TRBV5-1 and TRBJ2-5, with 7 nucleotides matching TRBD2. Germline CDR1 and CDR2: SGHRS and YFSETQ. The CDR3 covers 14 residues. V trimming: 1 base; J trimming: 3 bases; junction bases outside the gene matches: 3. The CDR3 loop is CASSLNGGEETQYF. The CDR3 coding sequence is TGCGCCAGCAGCTTGAATGGGGGGGAAGAGACCCAGTACTTC. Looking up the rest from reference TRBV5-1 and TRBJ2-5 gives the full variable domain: KAGVTQTPRYLIKTRGQQVTLSCSPISGHRSVSWYQQTPGQGLQFLFEYFSETQRNKGNFPGRFSGRQFSNSRSEMNVSTLELGDSALYLCASSLNGGEETQYFGPGTRLLVL.

This CDR3 reads CATSRDQGSIGNTIYF. CDR3 DNA: TGTGCCACCAGCAGAGATCAGGGGAGTATTGGAAACACCATATATTTT. The chain uses TRBV15 and TRBJ1-3; TRBD1 is a possible D gene (6 bases). V was shortened by 0 bases and J by 3 bases, with 12 bases between the two germline ends. CDR1 is LNHNV and CDR2 is YYDKDF in the germline V gene (reference sequence). There are 16 residues in the CDR3.

CDR3 sequence reads: CASSPSGGALETQYF. The CDR3 DNA follows: TGTGCCAGCAGCCCTAGCGGGGGGGCCCTGGAGACCCAGTACTTC. The genes are TRBV7-3 and TRBJ2-5; 12 bases map to TRBD2. The J segment lost 5 bases and the V segment lost 5 bases, leaving 6 bases of the junction unmatched. Germline CDR1 SGHTA, CDR2 FQGTGA. The CDR3 loop spans 15 amino acids. Full variable domain (remainder filled in from reference TRBV7-3 and TRBJ2-5): GAGVSQTPSNKVTEKGKYVELRCDPISGHTALYWYRQSLGQGPEFLIYFQGTGAADDSGLPNDRFFAVRPEGSVSTLKIQRTERGDSAVYLCASSPSGGALETQYFGPGTRLLVL.

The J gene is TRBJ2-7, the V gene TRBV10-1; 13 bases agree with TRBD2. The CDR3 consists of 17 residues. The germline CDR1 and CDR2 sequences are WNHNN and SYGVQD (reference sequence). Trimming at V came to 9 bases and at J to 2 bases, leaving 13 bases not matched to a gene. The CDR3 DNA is TGCGCCAGTACCGGGACTAGCGGGACCTTCGTCGCCTACGAGCAGTACTTC. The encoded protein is CASTGTSGTFVAYEQYF.